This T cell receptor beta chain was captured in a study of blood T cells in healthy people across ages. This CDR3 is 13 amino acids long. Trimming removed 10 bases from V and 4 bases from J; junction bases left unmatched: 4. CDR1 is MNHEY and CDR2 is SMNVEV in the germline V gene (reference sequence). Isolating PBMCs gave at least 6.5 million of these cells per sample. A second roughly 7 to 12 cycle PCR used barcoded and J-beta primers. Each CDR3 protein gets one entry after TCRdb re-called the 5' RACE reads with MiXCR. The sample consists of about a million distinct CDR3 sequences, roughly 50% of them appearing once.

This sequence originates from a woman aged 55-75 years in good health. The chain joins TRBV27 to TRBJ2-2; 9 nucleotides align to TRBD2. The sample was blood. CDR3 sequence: CATLAGSTGELFF. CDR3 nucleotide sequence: TGTGCCACCCTAGCGGGAAGCACCGGGGAGCTGTTTTTT.